This T cell receptor (beta chain) was sequenced for a study of blood T cell repertoires in COVID-19. The CDR3 loop spans 15 amino acids. The V and J ends lost 6 bases and 1 base respectively, with 14 bases between them. CDR1 is MNHEY, CDR2 SMNVEV, per germline (reference sequence). In the original workflow: For nucleated cells, counts were estimated from reference gene primer amplification. Measured with immunoSEQ multiplex PCR; TCRdb has only the in-frame clones, and not every one. Clone size and V and J calls were adopted from that table, with D and trimming inferred from the DNA. This sample has around 15,000 clones, with about nine tenths found just once.

This chain uses TRBV27 with TRBJ2-3, with a tentative D call TRBD1 (5 bases). The receptor was derived from a man in his forties or fifties with active COVID-19. The sequenced sample consisted of peripheral blood. The CDR3 DNA reads as TGTGCCAGCAGGCAAGGGGTATCGGGCACAGATACGCAGTATTTT. As protein: CASRQGVSGTDTQYF.